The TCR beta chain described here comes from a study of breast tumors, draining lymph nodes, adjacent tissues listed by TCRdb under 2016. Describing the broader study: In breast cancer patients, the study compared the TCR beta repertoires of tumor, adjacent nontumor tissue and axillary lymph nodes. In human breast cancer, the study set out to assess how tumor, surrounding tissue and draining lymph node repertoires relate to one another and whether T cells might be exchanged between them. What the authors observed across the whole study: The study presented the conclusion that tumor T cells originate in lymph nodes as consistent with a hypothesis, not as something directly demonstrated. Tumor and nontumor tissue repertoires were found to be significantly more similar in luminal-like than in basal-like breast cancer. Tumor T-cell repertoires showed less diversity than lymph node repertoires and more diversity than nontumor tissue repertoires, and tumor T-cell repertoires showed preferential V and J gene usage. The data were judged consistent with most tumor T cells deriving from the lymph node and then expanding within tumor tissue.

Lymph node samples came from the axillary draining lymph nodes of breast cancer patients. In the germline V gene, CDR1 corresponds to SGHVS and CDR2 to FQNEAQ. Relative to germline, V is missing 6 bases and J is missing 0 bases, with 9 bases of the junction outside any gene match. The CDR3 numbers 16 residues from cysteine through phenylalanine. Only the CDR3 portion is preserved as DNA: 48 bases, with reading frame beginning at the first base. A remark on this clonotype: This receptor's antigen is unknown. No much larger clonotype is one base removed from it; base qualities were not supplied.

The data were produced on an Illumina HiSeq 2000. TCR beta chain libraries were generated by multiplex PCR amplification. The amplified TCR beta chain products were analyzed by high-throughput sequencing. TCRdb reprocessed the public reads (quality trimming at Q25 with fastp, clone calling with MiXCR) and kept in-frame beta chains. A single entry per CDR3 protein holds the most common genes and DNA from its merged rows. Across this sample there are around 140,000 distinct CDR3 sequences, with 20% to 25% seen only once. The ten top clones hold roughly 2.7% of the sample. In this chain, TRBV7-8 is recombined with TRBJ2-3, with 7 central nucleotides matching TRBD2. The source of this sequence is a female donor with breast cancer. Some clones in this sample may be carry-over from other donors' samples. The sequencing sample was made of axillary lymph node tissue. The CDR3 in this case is CASSFRTGGSTDTQYF. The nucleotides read TGTGCCAGCAGTTTCCGGACGGGGGGAAGCACAGATACGCAGTATTTT.